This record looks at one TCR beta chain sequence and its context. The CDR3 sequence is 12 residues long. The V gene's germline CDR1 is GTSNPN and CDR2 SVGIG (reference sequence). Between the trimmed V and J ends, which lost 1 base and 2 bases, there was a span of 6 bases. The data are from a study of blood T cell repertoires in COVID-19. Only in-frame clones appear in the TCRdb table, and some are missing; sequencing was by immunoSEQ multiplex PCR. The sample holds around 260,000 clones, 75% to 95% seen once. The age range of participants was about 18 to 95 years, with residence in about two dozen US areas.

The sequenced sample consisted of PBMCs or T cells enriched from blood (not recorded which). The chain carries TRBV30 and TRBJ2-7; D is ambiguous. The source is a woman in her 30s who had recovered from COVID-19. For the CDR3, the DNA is TGTGCCTGGAGTGCACAGCCCTACGAGCAGTACTTC. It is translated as CAWSAQPYEQYF.